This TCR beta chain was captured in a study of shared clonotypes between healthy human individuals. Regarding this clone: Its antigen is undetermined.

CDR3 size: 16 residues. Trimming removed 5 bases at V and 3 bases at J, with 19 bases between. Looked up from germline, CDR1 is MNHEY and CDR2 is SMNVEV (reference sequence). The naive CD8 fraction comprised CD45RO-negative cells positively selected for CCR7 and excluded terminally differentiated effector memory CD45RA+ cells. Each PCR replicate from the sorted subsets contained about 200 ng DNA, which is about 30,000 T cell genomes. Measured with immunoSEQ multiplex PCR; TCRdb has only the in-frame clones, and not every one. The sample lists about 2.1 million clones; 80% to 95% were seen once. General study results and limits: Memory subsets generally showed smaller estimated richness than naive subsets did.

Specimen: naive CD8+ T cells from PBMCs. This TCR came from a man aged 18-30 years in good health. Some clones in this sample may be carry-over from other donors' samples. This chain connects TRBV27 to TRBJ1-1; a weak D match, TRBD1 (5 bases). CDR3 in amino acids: CASSPLGEGWDTEAFF. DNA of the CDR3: TGTGCCAGCAGTCCATTGGGGGAGGGGTGGGACACTGAAGCTTTCTTT.